This T cell receptor (beta chain) was documented in a study of read filtering for tumor transcriptome and immune sequencing. Study observations and caveats: IR-seq captured clonotypes deeper and more reliably than RNA-seq.

From about 400 ng of RNA, a library with molecular barcoded alpha/delta and beta/gamma adaptors was made. Each CDR3 protein gets one entry after TCRdb re-called the reads with MiXCR. Among fewer than 75,000 distinct CDR3 sequences listed, less than 25% were seen once. Between the trimmed V and J ends, which lost 11 bases and 4 bases, there was a span of 24 bases. Germline loops: CDR1 MNHNY, CDR2 SVGAGI (reference sequence). The CDR3 is 16 residues long. Concerning this clonotype: Its antigen is not identified. A much larger clone differs by one base, so this may be a read error.

Sampling of bone marrow took place during active disease in every patient. What was sequenced was a population of CD138-negative cells sorted from bone marrow. This receptor was identified in a donor at least 40 years old with multiple myeloma. The chain uses TRBV6-6 and TRBJ1-5, with D unclear. The CDR3 DNA reads TGTGCCCACGGCACCGAGGAGGTGGGATGGAATCAGCCCCAGCATTTT. Residues: CAHGTEEVGWNQPQHF.